This T cell receptor beta chain was observed in a study of T cells in women clearing cervical HPV infection. Study in general: With HLA typing for only a few women, HLA confounding remains possible.

This CDR3 spans 14 amino acids. Germline V gene data show CDR1 as SEHNR and CDR2 as FQNEAQ (reference sequence). V gave up 0 bases and J gave up 7 bases, with 10 bases separating them. Note on this clone: What it binds is unknown. The read finishes 3 residues shy of the CDR3 end, and the germline J gene is used to complete it.

The assay was immunoSEQ multiplex PCR, and TCRdb's table has in-frame clones only and misses some. Its table records tens of thousands of clones. Study-wide points: It is unknown whether associations predate infection; no effector/memory or HPV-specific sorting.

The sequenced sample consisted of blood buffy coat. The sequence derives from a woman between 18 and 70 years old with a cervical HPV16 infection that either progressed to CIN3+ or cleared (not recorded which). The gene calls are TRBV7-9 and TRBJ2-1; D is undetermined. The CDR3 DNA, read in part, is TGTGCCAGCAGCTTAGCCCCCGGTGCAAATGAG. Translation: CASSLAPGANE. The full CDR3 is CASSLAPGANEQFF.